This T cell receptor beta chain was captured in a study of T cells in Graves' hyperthyroidism and ophthalmopathy. The diagnostic basis comprised clinical symptoms, serum thyroxine and TRAb, thyroid ultrasound and orbital computed tomography. General study results and limits: In validation, the model predicted ophthalmopathy. These predictions came a median about 6.5 months before onset.

Trimming took 5 bases from V and 6 from J, leaving 15 bases between them. CDR3 size: 14 residues. Germline CDR1 reads SGHTA; CDR2 reads FQGTGA. This clonotype was found a few times. Its specificity is unknown. RNA transcripts gave rise to amplified TCR beta CDR3 regions. HTBI primers were employed in a first-round RT-PCR of the TCR CDR3. TCRdb independently ran MiXCR on the multiplex PCR reads; one entry per CDR3 protein. Among some 440,000 distinct CDR3 sequences listed, roughly 14% were seen once. This sequence originates from a young woman with Graves' hyperthyroidism. The sample consisted of blood. This chain connects TRBV7-3 to TRBJ2-3; D unresolved. This chain's CDR3 is CASSQLPRTDTQYF. The CDR3 DNA sequence: TGTGCCAGCAGCCAGCTCCCCAGGACGGATACGCAGTATTTT.